This TCR beta chain was sequenced for a study of PD-L1 blockade in urothelial cancer. The method was immunoSEQ multiplex PCR; TCRdb's version includes in-frame clones alone and lacks a portion of them. The data hold tens of thousands of clones, with around 91% observed a single time. The time point is: pretreatment peripheral blood. The V gene lost 2 bases and the J gene lost 3 bases, with 11 bases spanning the gap. Germline values: CDR1 SNHLY, CDR2 FYNNEI. The CDR3 is made up of 15 amino acids. The J gene is TRBJ1-3, the V gene TRBV2, with D perhaps TRBD1 (5 bases). The TCR was taken from a man aged 55 to 70 with urothelial cancer. The sample in question was PBMCs, obtained around atezolizumab (anti-PD-L1) treatment. CDR3 loop: CASSEQGADGNTIYF. CDR3 sequence (DNA): TGTGCCAGCAGTGAACAAGGGGCAGATGGAAACACCATATATTTT.